This T cell receptor beta chain was profiled in a study of OX40 agonist ivuxolimab in advanced cancers. At the level of the study: The group had a mean age of around 60 years, ranged from 23 to 79, and was roughly 80% male.

The study sampled blood at baseline, cycle 4 day 1, and cycle 7 day 1. Generated by immunoSEQ multiplex PCR, the TCRdb table keeps only in-frame clones and is missing some. The sample lists about 34,000 clones; 70% to 85% were seen once. This clone was found once. The clonotype was recovered from an adult with an advanced solid tumor such as melanoma, head and neck, liver or kidney cancer. Sequenced material: CD4+ or CD8+ T cells sorted from blood, taken in a trial of the OX40 agonist ivuxolimab.

The CDR3 sequence is CASSLVSSIITDTQYF. DNA for the CDR3: TGTGCCAGCAGCTTAGTATCTAGCATTATCACAGATACGCAGTATTTT. The rearrangement links TRBV11-2 to TRBJ2-3, with D maybe TRBD2 (5 bases). V gave up 1 base and J gave up 2 bases, with 13 bases separating them. CDR1 and CDR2 from the germline V gene are SGHAT and FQNNGV. The CDR3 has 16 residues.